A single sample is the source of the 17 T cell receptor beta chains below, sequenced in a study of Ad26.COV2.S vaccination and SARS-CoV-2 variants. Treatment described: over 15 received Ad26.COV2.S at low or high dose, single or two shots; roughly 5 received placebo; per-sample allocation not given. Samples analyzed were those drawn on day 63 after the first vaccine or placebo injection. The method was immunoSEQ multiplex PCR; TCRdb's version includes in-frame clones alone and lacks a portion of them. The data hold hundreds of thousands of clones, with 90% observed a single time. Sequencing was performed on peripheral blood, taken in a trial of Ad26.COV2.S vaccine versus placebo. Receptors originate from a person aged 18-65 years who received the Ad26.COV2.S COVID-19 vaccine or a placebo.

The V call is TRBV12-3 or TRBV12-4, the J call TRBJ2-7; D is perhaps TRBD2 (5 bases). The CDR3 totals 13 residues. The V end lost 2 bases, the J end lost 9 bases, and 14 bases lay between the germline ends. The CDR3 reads CASSLLEASGQYF. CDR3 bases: TGTGCCAGCAGTTTATTGGAGGCCTCCGGGCAGTACTTC.

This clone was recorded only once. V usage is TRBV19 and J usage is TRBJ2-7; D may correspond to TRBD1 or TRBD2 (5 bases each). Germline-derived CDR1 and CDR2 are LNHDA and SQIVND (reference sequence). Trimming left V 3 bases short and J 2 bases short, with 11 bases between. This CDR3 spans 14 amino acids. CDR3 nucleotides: TGTGCCAGTAGTATTGCTTGGGGGACCTACGAGCAGTACTTC. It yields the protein CASSIAWGTYEQYF.

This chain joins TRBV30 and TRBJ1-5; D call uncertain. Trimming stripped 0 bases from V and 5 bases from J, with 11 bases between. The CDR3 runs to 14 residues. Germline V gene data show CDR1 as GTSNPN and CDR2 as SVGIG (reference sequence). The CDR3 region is CAWSVLEVDQPQHF. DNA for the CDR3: TGTGCCTGGAGTGTATTGGAGGTCGATCAGCCCCAGCATTTT.

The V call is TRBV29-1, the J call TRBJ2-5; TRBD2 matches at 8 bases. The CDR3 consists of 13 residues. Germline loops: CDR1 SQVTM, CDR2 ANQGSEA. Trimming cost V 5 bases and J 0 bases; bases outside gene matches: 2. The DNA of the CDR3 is TGCAGCGTTATACTAGCGGACCAAGAGACCCAGTACTTC. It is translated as CSVILADQETQYF.

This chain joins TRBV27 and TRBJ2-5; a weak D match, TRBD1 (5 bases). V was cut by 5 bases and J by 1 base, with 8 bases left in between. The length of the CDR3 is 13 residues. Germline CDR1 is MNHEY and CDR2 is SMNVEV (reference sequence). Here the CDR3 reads CASSTRVQETQYF. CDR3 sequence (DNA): TGTGCCAGCAGTACCAGGGTCCAAGAGACCCAGTACTTC.

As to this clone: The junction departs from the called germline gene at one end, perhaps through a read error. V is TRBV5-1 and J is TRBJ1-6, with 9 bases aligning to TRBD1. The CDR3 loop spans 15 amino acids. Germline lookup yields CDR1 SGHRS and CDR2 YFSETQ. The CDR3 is CASTLEGQGISPLHF. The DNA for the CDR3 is TGCGCCAGCACCTTGGAGGGACAGGGTATTTCACCCCTCCACTTT.

CDR3 bases: TGCGCCAGCAGCCTGGGACTAGCGGGAGTCGGTGAGCAGTTCTTC. This sequence encodes CASSLGLAGVGEQFF. The chain employs TRBV5-1 and TRBJ2-1; 14 nucleotides align to TRBD2. The CDR3 has 15 residues. Germline-derived CDR1 and CDR2 are SGHRS and YFSETQ. Germline trimming cut 4 bases from V and 9 bases from J; bases unmatched to any gene: 6. Based on the CDR3 plus reference TRBV5-1 and TRBJ2-1, the full variable domain is KAGVTQTPRYLIKTRGQQVTLSCSPISGHRSVSWYQQTPGQGLQFLFEYFSETQRNKGNFPGRFSGRQFSNSRSEMNVSTLELGDSALYLCASSLGLAGVGEQFFGPGTRLTVL.

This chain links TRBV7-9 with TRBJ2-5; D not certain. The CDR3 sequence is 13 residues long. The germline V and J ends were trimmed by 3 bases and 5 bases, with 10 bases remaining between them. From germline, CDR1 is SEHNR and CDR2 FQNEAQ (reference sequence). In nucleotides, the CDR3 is TGTGCCAGCAGCTTGAGCCTAATCGAGACCCAGTACTTC. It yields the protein CASSLSLIETQYF.

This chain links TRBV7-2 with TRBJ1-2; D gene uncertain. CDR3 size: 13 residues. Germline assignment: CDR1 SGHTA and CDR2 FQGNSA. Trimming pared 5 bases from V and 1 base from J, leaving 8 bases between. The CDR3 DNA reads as TGTGCCAGCAGCCCGACAATTAACTATGGCTACACCTTC. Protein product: CASSPTINYGYTF.

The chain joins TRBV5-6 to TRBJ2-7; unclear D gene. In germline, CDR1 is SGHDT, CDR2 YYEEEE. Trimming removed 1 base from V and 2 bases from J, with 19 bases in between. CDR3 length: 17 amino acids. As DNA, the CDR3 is TGTGCCAGCAGCTTGTATCCTTGGGTGAGGAGCCCCTACGAGCAGTACTTC. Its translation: CASSLYPWVRSPYEQYF.

The CDR3 loop is CASSGRGRGTEAFF. CDR3 coding DNA: TGCGCCAGCAGTGGCAGGGGGCGCGGCACTGAAGCTTTCTTT. The rearrangement uses TRBV10-2 and TRBJ1-1; 8 bases align to TRBD1. Germline V gene lookup returns CDR1 WSHSY and CDR2 SAAADI. The CDR3 extends over 14 amino acids. Trimming cost V 4 bases and J 4 bases; bases outside gene matches: 5.

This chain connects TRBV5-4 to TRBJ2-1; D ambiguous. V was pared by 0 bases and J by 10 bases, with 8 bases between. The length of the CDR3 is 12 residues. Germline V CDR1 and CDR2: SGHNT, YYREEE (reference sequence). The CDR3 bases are TGTGCCAGCAGCTTGGAGATTTACGAGCAGTTCTTC. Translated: CASSLEIYEQFF. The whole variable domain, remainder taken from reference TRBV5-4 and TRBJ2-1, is ETGVTQSPTHLIKTRGQQVTLRCSSQSGHNTVSWYQQALGQGPQFIFQYYREEENGRGNFPPRFSGLQFPNYSSELNVNALELDDSALYLCASSLEIYEQFFGPGTRLTVL.

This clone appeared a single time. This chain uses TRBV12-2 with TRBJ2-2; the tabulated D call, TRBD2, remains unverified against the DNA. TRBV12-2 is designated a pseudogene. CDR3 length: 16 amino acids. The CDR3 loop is CASRSGPSGRTGELFF. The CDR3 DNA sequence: TGTGCAAGTCGCTCAGGACCTAGCGGGAGAACCGGGGAGCTGTTTTTT.

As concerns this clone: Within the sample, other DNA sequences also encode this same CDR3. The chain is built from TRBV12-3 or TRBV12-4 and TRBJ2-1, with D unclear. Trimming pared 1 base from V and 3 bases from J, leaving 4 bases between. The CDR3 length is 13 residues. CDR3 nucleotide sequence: TGTGCCAGCAGTTTAGGCAGCTACAATGAGCAGTTCTTC. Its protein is CASSLGSYNEQFF.

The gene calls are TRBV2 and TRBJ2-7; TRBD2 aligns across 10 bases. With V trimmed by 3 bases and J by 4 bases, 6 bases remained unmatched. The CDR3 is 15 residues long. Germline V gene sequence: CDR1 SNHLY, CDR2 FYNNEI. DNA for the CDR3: TGTGCCAGCAGTGACGTGGGACTAGCGAGTTACGAGCAGTACTTC. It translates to CASSDVGLASYEQYF. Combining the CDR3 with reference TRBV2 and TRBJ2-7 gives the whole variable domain EPEVTQTPSHQVTQMGQEVILRCVPISNHLYFYWYRQILGQKVEFLVSFYNNEISEKSEIFDDQFSVERPDGSNFTLKIRSTKLEDSAMYFCASSDVGLASYEQYFGPGTRLTVT.

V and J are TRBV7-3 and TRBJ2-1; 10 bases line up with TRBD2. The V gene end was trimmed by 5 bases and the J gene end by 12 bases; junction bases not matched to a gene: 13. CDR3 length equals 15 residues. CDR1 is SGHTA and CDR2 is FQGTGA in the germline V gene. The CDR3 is CASSRGTSAYSRQFF. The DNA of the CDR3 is TGTGCCAGCAGCCGAGGGACTAGCGCCTATAGTCGGCAGTTCTTC.

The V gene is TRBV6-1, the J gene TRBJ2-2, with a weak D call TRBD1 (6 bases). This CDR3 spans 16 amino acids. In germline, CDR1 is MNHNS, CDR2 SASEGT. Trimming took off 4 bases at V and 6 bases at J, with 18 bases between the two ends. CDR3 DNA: TGTGCCAGCAGTGTTCCTTTCTTACAGGGCGCCGGGGAGCTGTTTTTT. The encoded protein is CASSVPFLQGAGELFF.